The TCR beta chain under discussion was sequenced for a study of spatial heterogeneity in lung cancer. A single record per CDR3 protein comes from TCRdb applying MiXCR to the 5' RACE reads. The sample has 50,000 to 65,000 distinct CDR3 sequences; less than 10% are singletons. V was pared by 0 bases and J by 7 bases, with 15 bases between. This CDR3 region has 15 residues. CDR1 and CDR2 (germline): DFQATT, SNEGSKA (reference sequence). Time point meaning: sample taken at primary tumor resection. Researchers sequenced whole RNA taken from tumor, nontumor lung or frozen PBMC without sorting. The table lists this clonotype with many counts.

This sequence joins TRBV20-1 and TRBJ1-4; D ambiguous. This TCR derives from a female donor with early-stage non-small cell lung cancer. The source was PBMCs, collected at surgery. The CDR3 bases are TGCAGTGCTAGAGATCGGGGTGGGAGCGGTGAAAAACTGTTTTTT. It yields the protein CSARDRGGSGEKLFF.